The entry below gives a single TCR beta chain sequence along with its context. This sample stems from a study of T cell changes during pregnancy in multiple sclerosis. Only in-frame clones appear in the TCRdb table, and some are missing; sequencing was by immunoSEQ multiplex PCR. In the table there are over 85,000 clones, around 90% of which are singletons. Trimming removed 4 bases at V and 6 bases at J, with 13 bases between. Germline V gene lookup returns CDR1 LGHNA and CDR2 YNFKEQ. The CDR3 extends over 14 amino acids. The sample consisted of peripheral blood, taken in the first trimester of pregnancy. The chain joins TRBV4-2 to TRBJ2-1, with a weak D call TRBD2 (7 bases). This clonotype originated in a female donor in good health, enrolled as a control in a pregnancy study. CDR3 residues: CASSPEGGSNEQFF. DNA of the CDR3: TGTGCCAGCAGCCCCGAGGGGGGGAGCAATGAGCAGTTCTTC.